This TCR beta chain comes out of a study of blood T cell repertoires in COVID-19. The overall study: There were acute and convalescent COVID-19 samples, and they came from the United States, Italy and Spain. T cells, B-cell-depleted T cells, or PBMCs provided the cDNA or gDNA that served as material.

The CDR3 spans 14 residues. V lost 4 bases, J lost 3 bases, and 13 bases lay in between. Germline V CDR1 and CDR2: SGHRS, YFSETQ. Profiling relied on immunoSEQ multiplex PCR, and the TCRdb table lists in-frame clones only, not all of them. The sample carries more than 80,000 clones, roughly 85% recorded once. Material: peripheral blood. The rearrangement uses TRBV5-1 and TRBJ2-5; D unresolved. This TCR derives from a human donor in a cohort sampled during active COVID-19. The CDR3 coding sequence is TGCGCCAGCAGCCGGGTGAAGGCAGAAGAGACCCAGTACTTC. This codes for CASSRVKAEETQYF.